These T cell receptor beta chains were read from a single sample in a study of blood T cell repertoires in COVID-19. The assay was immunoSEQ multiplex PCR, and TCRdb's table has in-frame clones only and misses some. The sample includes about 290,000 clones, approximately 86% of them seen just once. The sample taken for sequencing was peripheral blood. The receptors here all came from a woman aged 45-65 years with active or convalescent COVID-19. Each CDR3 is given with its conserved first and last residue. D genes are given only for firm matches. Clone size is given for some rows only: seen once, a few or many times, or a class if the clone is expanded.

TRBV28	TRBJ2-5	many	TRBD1	TGTGCCAGCAGTTTATCAGGACAGGGGCTACAAGAGACCCAGTACTTC	CASSLSGQGLQETQYF
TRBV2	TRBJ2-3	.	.	TGTGCCAGCAGTGAGAGATCGAATACGCAGTATTTT	CASSERSNTQYF
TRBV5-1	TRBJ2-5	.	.	TGCGCCAGCAGCTTGGGAGGGTCATTGGAAGAGACCCAGTACTTC	CASSLGGSLEETQYF
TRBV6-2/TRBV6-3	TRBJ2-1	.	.	TGTGCCAGCAGTTACGTCCGGAGTGATGAGCAGTTCTTC	CASSYVRSDEQFF
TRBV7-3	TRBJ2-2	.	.	TGTGCCAGCAGCTTAACTTGGCGGCAGGGGGGCGACACCGGGGAGCTGTTTTTT	CASSLTWRQGGDTGELFF
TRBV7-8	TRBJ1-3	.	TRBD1	TGTGCCAGCAGCGAAAACAGGGGTGGAAACACCATATATTTT	CASSENRGGNTIYF
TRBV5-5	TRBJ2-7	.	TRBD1	TGTGCCAGCAGCTTGGTCCCGGGACAGGGTGTTGACGAGCAGTACTTC	CASSLVPGQGVDEQYF
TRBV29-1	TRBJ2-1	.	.	TGCAGCGTTGTGTGGGAGTTCTCCTACAATGAGCAGTTCTTC	CSVVWEFSYNEQFF
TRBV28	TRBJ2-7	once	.	TGTGCCAGCGGGGGGGACACCTCCTACGAGCAGTACTTC	CASGGDTSYEQYF
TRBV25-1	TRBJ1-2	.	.	TGTGCCAGCAGTACTTACTCCCAGGAAGATGGCTACACCTTC	CASSTYSQEDGYTF
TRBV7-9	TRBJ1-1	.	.	TGTGCCAGCAGCTTAGGAGGCAGGAACACTGAAGCTTTCTTT	CASSLGGRNTEAFF
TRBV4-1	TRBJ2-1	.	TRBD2	TGCGCCAGCAGCCAAGCCCAGATTAGCGGGCCCGCCCGCCGTATATACAATGAGCAGTTCTTC	CASSQAQISGPARRIYNEQFF
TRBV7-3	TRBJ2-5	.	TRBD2	TGTGCCAGCAGCTTAGGCGGGAGGGCCGGGGAGACCCAGTACTTC	CASSLGGRAGETQYF
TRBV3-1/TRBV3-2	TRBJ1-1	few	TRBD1	TGTGCCAGCAGCCAACGACAGGGATGGAACACTGAAGCTTTCTTT	CASSQRQGWNTEAFF
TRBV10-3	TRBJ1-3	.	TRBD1	TGTGCCACTGGGACAGGGGTCTTAAACACCATATATTTT	CATGTGVLNTIYF
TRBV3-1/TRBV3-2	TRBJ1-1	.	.	TGTGCCAGCAGCCTCCGAGTCGGCCAGGGGAACACTGAAGCTTTCTTT	CASSLRVGQGNTEAFF
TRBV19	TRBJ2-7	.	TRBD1	TGTGCCAGTAGTAGTGGCGACAGGGGGCCGAACTACGAGCAGTACTTC	CASSSGDRGPNYEQYF
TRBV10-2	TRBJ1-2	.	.	TGCGCCAGCAGGCAACTGCAAAACTATGGCTACACCTTC	CASRQLQNYGYTF
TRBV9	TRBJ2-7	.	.	TGTGCCAGCAGCGTAGACTCTATCTCCTACGAGCAGTACTTC	CASSVDSISYEQYF
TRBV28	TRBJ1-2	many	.	TGTGCCAGCAGTTTACCCGTACAAAACGGCTACACCTTC	CASSLPVQNGYTF
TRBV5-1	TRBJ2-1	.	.	TGCGCCAGCAGCTTGGCCACAGTGAGTTTTGAGCAGTTCTTC	CASSLATVSFEQFF
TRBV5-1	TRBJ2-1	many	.	TGCGCCAGCTCTTTAGGGGGGGTGCACAATGAGCAGTTCTTC	CASSLGGVHNEQFF
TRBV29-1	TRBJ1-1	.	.	TGCAGCGTACGAGTCGCAGCGGACACTGAAGCTTTCTTT	CSVRVAADTEAFF
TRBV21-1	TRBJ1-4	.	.	TGTGCCAGCGAGAGGGCGGCAACTAATGAAAAACTGTTTTTT	CASERAATNEKLFF
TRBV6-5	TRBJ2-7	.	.	TGTGCCAGCAGTTACTCCTGGGGCGCGTTTAACGAGCAGTACTTC	CASSYSWGAFNEQYF
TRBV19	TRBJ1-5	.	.	TGTGCCAGTAGTAATCGATTCGCCAAGGGGGTTAATCAGCCCCAGCATTTT	CASSNRFAKGVNQPQHF
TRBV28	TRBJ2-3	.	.	TGTGCCAGCATGAAACTTGGACTCCTCACAGATACGCAGTATTTT	CASMKLGLLTDTQYF
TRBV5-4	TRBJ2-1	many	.	TGTGCCAGCGCCGAGGGCGGAGCGGGCTACAATGAGCAGTTCTTC	CASAEGGAGYNEQFF
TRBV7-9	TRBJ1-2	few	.	TGTGCCAGCAGCTACGACAAGGCACGGAATCGGCTAGGCTACACCTTC	CASSYDKARNRLGYTF
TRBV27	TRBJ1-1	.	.	TGTGCCAGCAGTTACAAGTCCCTACAGGACACTGAAGCTTTCTTT	CASSYKSLQDTEAFF
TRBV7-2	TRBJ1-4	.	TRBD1	TGTGCCAGCAGCCCGGACAGGGGACAAAAACTGTTTTTT	CASSPDRGQKLFF
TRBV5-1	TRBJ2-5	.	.	TGCGCCAGCAGCCGCGAGCCTAGCCAAGAGACCCAGTACTTC	CASSREPSQETQYF
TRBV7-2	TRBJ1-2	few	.	TGTGCCAGCAGCTTAGAAACCGGAGGCGGCTACACCTTC	CASSLETGGGYTF
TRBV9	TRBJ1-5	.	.	TGTGCCAGCAGCCTTGAGGGCCGCAATCAGCCCCAGCATTTT	CASSLEGRNQPQHF
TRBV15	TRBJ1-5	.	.	TGTGCCACCAGCAGGACCCCCGGGAGGGATCAGCCCCAGCATTTT	CATSRTPGRDQPQHF
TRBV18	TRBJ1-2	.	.	TGTGCCAGCTCACCCTCTAGTGGGGGCTACACCTTC	CASSPSSGGYTF
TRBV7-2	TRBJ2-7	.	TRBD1	TGTGCCAGCAGCCCGGACAGGGTCATCGAGCAGTACTTC	CASSPDRVIEQYF
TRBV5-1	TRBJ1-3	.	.	TGCGCCAGCAGCCCTGGAGGCTTCACCTCTGGAAACACCATATATTTT	CASSPGGFTSGNTIYF
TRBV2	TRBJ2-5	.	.	TGTGCCAGCAGTAGGAACAGGGAAGAGACCCAGTACTTC	CASSRNREETQYF
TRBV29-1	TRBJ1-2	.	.	TGCAGCGTAGATGACAGTGGCTACACCTTC	CSVDDSGYTF
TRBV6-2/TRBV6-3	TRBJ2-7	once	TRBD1	TGTGCCAGCAGTTTTCGACAGGGGGGAGGGTACGAGCAGTACTTC	CASSFRQGGGYEQYF
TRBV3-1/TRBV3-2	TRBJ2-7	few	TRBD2	TGTGCCAGCTCACTAGCGGGAGGTCAGGAGCAGTACTTC	CASSLAGGQEQYF
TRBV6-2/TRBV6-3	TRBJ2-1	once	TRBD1	TGTGCCAGCAGTTACCCCCGGCAGGGGGCAAACAATGAGCAGTTCTTC	CASSYPRQGANNEQFF
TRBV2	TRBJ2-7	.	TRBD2	TGTGCCAGCAGTGCCCTGTCTAGCGGGAGATTTGGCGAGCAGTACTTC	CASSALSSGRFGEQYF
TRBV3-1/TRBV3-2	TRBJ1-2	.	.	TGTGCCAGCAGCCAAAACGGGAGGAGTTATGGCTACACCTTC	CASSQNGRSYGYTF
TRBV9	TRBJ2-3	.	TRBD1	TGTGCCAGCAGCGTACGAACAGGGGTTAGCACAGATACGCAGTATTTT	CASSVRTGVSTDTQYF
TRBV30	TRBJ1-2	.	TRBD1	TGTGCCTGGACGGGCTCAGGGGGCTATGGCTACACCTTC	CAWTGSGGYGYTF
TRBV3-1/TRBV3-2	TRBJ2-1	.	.	TGTGCCAGCAGCCCCAACAGGGCGTACAATGAGCAGTTCTTC	CASSPNRAYNEQFF
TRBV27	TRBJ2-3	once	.	TGTGCCAGCCATTCGGGGGACGATATCACAGATACGCAGTATTTT	CASHSGDDITDTQYF
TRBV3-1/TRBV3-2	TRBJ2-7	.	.	TGTGCCAGCAGCCAACGGCAGGGCCTAACCTACGAGCAGTACTTC	CASSQRQGLTYEQYF